Below, one T cell receptor (beta chain) is given with its context. Its antigen is not identified. Germline-derived CDR1 and CDR2 are SEHNR and FQNEAQ (reference sequence). Trimming left V 2 bases short and J 3 bases short, with 10 bases between. The CDR3 loop spans 14 amino acids. Treatment here: oral pan-JAK inhibitor, 5-10 mg twice daily. This entry comes from a study of CD8+ T cells in alopecia areata. Findings of the study overall: Between patients, shared TCR sequences were less clear than in mice. This was possibly due in part to HLA diversity in the patient population. The study found tofacitinib significantly decreased scalp clonality and expanded CD8+ clones among the top 100.

RNA extraction was followed by reverse transcription into cDNA, which acted as the sequencing template. Sequencing used immunoSEQ multiplex PCR; TCRdb keeps in-frame clones, though not all of them. Of around 300,000 clones listed, 50% to 75% are singletons. Here the sequenced sample was CD4+ T cells sorted from blood, taken between weeks 51 and 52, from a patient treated with tofacitinib. The V call is TRBV7-9, the J call TRBJ1-1; a possible D gene is TRBD1 (6 bases). The source of this sequence is a human donor with alopecia areata. The CDR3 is CASSLTGRDTEAFF. The CDR3 DNA reads TGTGCCAGCAGCTTAACAGGGAGGGACACTGAAGCTTTCTTT.